This T cell receptor beta chain was recorded in a study of CD8 T cells in Susac syndrome. Between the trimmed V and J ends, which lost 2 bases and 3 bases, there was a span of 9 bases. This CDR3 contains 15 residues. Germline V gene data show CDR1 as SGHRS and CDR2 as YFSETQ. Reverse transcription of about 0.45 to 1 ug RNA was performed with random hexamers. One entry per CDR3 protein results from TCRdb running MiXCR on the immunoSEQ multiplex PCR reads. This sample has roughly 250,000 distinct CDR3 sequences, with 96% found just once. This clonotype originated in a human donor with Susac syndrome. The V and J genes are TRBV5-1 and TRBJ2-6; D ambiguous. The sample was CD4+ T cells from PBMCs. The CDR3 DNA follows: TGCGCCAGCAGCTTTTCGGCGGTTGGGGCCAACGTCCTGACTTTC. This translates into CASSFSAVGANVLTF.